These T cell receptor beta chains were read from a single sample in a study of blood T cell repertoires in COVID-19. Here immunoSEQ multiplex PCR was the method, and the copy in TCRdb shows in-frame clones only, minus some. Of more than 130,000 clones detected, 88% appear once; the ten largest clones hold roughly a tenth. The sequenced sample consisted of peripheral blood. These receptors were taken from a man aged 45-65 years with active or convalescent COVID-19. CDR3s include the opening cysteine and the closing phenylalanine or tryptophan. The D gene is left open where the match is weak. Size values are once, few and many counts, or a class for expanded clones, and some rows have none.

TRBD2	TRBJ2-1	once	TRBV7-2	TGTGCCAGCAGCTTAGCTTTACCGGGACTAGCGGGAGTTGAGCAGTTCTTC	CASSLALPGLAGVEQFF
.	TRBJ1-1	.	TRBV20-1	TGCAGGACGGACGAGGGCACTGAAGCTTTCTTT	CRTDEGTEAFF
.	TRBJ1-4	.	TRBV6-5	TGTGCCAGCAGCGACAGAACAACTAATGAAAAACTGTTTTTT	CASSDRTTNEKLFF
TRBD1	TRBJ2-7	.	TRBV18	TGTGCCAGCTCAACGACGGACAGGGTCGCCTACGAGCAGTACTTC	CASSTTDRVAYEQYF
.	TRBJ2-3	once	TRBV7-3	TGTGCCAGCAGCTTGTCAGGGCCGGATACGCAGTATTTT	CASSLSGPDTQYF
TRBD1	TRBJ2-5	.	TRBV9	TGTGCCAGCAGCGGCTCGGGACAGGGGGGAGAGACCCAGTACTTC	CASSGSGQGGETQYF
TRBD1	TRBJ1-3	.	TRBV7-9	TGTGCCAGCAGCCCGGGACAGGGCACAGGAAACACCATATATTTT	CASSPGQGTGNTIYF
TRBD2	TRBJ2-5	.	TRBV4-2	TGTGCCAGCAGCAAATCGGGGGGAGCGGTTGAGACCCAGTACTTC	CASSKSGGAVETQYF
.	TRBJ2-3	.	TRBV28	TGTGCCAGCAGTTTATCTCGGGTCAGCCTTTCTAGCACAGATACGCAGTATTTT	CASSLSRVSLSSTDTQYF
TRBD1	TRBJ2-3	.	TRBV2	TGTGCCAGCAGTGATAAGACAGGGACAGATACGCAGTATTTT	CASSDKTGTDTQYF
.	TRBJ1-4	.	TRBV15	TGTGCCACCAGCAGAGGACAGCTGGGGGAAAAACTGTTTTTT	CATSRGQLGEKLFF
.	TRBJ2-5	.	TRBV29-1	TGCAGCGCCTCTCCTCGACTGCTTCAAGAGACCCAGTACTTC	CSASPRLLQETQYF
TRBD1	TRBJ2-5	.	TRBV6-1	TGTGCCAGCAGTGAAGCGGACAGGGGGCCGGAGACCCAGTACTTC	CASSEADRGPETQYF
TRBD1	TRBJ2-4	.	TRBV28	TGTGCCAGCAGTCGTGGGGCAGGGGGTGCCAAAAACATTCAGTACTTC	CASSRGAGGAKNIQYF
.	TRBJ1-1	.	TRBV2	TGTGCCAGCAGTCTCGGACAGTTGAACACTGAAGCTTTCTTT	CASSLGQLNTEAFF
.	TRBJ2-4	.	TRBV15	TGTGCCACCAGCAGAGAGGCAGTTCAAGCCAAAAACATTCAGTACTTC	CATSREAVQAKNIQYF
.	TRBJ1-4	once	TRBV19	TGTGCCAGTAAAAGAACCCCCAGAGCGGTTGCAACTAATGAAAAACTGTTTTTT	CASKRTPRAVATNEKLFF
.	TRBJ2-3	.	TRBV7-2	TGTGCCAGCAGCTTGTACCGGACACCAAGCACAGATACGCAGTATTTT	CASSLYRTPSTDTQYF
.	TRBJ1-1	.	TRBV28	TGTGCCAGCAGTATCCAGACTGACCGTAGCGCTGAAGCTTTCTTT	CASSIQTDRSAEAFF
.	TRBJ1-2	.	TRBV6-5	TGTGCCAGCGGGCAGGACAGCTATGGCTACACCTTC	CASGQDSYGYTF
.	TRBJ2-3	.	TRBV24-1	TGTGCCACCAGTAGGCCAGGGGGGGATACGCAGTATTTT	CATSRPGGDTQYF
TRBD2	TRBJ2-7	few	TRBV28	TGTGCCAGCAGTGCTACTAGCGAGTACGAGCAGTACTTC	CASSATSEYEQYF
.	TRBJ2-1	.	TRBV6-5	TGTGCCAGCAAACGGGCCGGGGACAATGAGCAGTTCTTC	CASKRAGDNEQFF
TRBD2	TRBJ2-7	.	TRBV28	TGTGCCAGCAGTCCTAGCGGCGGCTTATTCGAGCAGTACTTC	CASSPSGGLFEQYF
.	TRBJ1-5	.	TRBV4-3	TGCGCCAGCAGCAAGACGAGAGGTAGCAATCAGCCCCAGCATTTT	CASSKTRGSNQPQHF
.	TRBJ2-2	.	TRBV30	TGTGCCTGGAGTACTAGCAGGAATTTTCCGAACACCGGGGAGCTGTTTTTT	CAWSTSRNFPNTGELFF
.	TRBJ2-1	.	TRBV6-5	TGTGCCAGCAGTTACTCGAGGTGGAGTGAGCAGTTCTTC	CASSYSRWSEQFF
.	TRBJ1-5	once	TRBV24-1	TGTGCCACCAGTGATTCCAGGGGCAATCAGCCCCAGCATTTT	CATSDSRGNQPQHF
TRBD2	TRBJ2-7	.	TRBV28	TGTGCCAGCAGTTTAGCGGGAGGCTACGAGCAGTACTTC	CASSLAGGYEQYF
TRBD1	TRBJ2-2	.	TRBV11-3	TGTGCCAGCAGCTTAGGCAGGGGGTCCCGGGAGCTGTTTTTT	CASSLGRGSRELFF
TRBD1	TRBJ1-5	.	TRBV6-5	TGTGCCAGCGGGAGCAGGGGGAGCTTGAATCAGCCCCAGCATTTT	CASGSRGSLNQPQHF
.	TRBJ1-3	.	TRBV5-1	TGCGCCAGCAGTATATCAGGACTCTTTGGAAACACCATATATTTT	CASSISGLFGNTIYF
.	TRBJ1-5	many	TRBV10-2	TGCGCCAGCAGTGAGTCGATCGCGAATAGCAATCAGCCCCAGCATTTT	CASSESIANSNQPQHF
TRBD1	TRBJ1-2	.	TRBV6-5	TGTGCCAGCAGTTCTCCCAGGACAGGGTATGGCTACACCTTC	CASSSPRTGYGYTF
.	TRBJ1-1	.	TRBV2	TGTGCCAGCAGCCCTACCACCAGGGCCACTGAAGCTTTCTTT	CASSPTTRATEAFF
.	TRBJ1-5	.	TRBV4-1	TGCGCCAGCAGCCATACCGGAGGAAATAATCAGCCCCAGCATTTT	CASSHTGGNNQPQHF
.	TRBJ2-2	.	TRBV7-3	TGTGCCAGCAGCGCGCAACAGGCCGGGGAGCTGTTTTTT	CASSAQQAGELFF
.	TRBJ2-2	.	TRBV28	TGTGCCAGCAGTTTACCCTCCAGGGGAACCGGGGAGCTGTTTTTT	CASSLPSRGTGELFF
TRBD2	TRBJ2-7	.	TRBV5-4	TGTGCCAGCAGCAGGGATAGCGGGAGGGCGCGGTACGAGCAGTACTTC	CASSRDSGRARYEQYF